Listed below are T cell receptor beta chains from one sample, sequenced in a study of blood T cell repertoires in COVID-19. The repertoire was sequenced with immunoSEQ multiplex PCR; TCRdb's copy has only in-frame clones and lacks some. Here the sample spans about 130,000 clones, approximately 80% being singletons. The sequencing sample was made of peripheral blood. Receptors were obtained from a man aged 40-55 years with active or convalescent COVID-19. CDR3s leave out the opening cysteine and the closing phenylalanine or tryptophan. The D gene is left open where the match is weak. Rows give clone size only sometimes, using once, few, many, or a class for an expanded clone.

CDR3 protein: ASSKSGGALDNEQF
V gene: TRBV5-4
J gene: TRBJ2-1
D gene: TRBD2
clone size: NA

CDR3 protein: ASSMMSSNEKLF
V gene: TRBV19
J gene: TRBJ1-4
D gene: NA
clone size: NA

CDR3 protein: ASSTQGGTDTQY
V gene: TRBV28
J gene: TRBJ2-3
D gene: TRBD1
clone size: NA

CDR3 protein: ASSDNEVGRGRNTIY
V gene: TRBV6-4
J gene: TRBJ1-3
D gene: NA
clone size: few

CDR3 protein: ASSLQGARDSRNSPLH
V gene: TRBV7-2
J gene: TRBJ1-6
D gene: TRBD1
clone size: NA

CDR3 protein: ASSLSPGVGTEAF
V gene: TRBV7-2
J gene: TRBJ1-1
D gene: NA
clone size: NA

CDR3 protein: ASSPHYGVNTEAF
V gene: TRBV7-2
J gene: TRBJ1-1
D gene: NA
clone size: NA

CDR3 protein: ASSIRTSGGANEQF
V gene: TRBV5-5
J gene: TRBJ2-1
D gene: TRBD2
clone size: NA

CDR3 protein: ASSPDRSQFYEQY
V gene: TRBV6-2/TRBV6-3
J gene: TRBJ2-7
D gene: TRBD1
clone size: few

CDR3 protein: ASSVKTEYLYGYT
V gene: TRBV19
J gene: TRBJ1-2
D gene: NA
clone size: NA

CDR3 protein: ASVSGYGYT
V gene: TRBV12-3/TRBV12-4
J gene: TRBJ1-2
D gene: NA
clone size: NA

CDR3 protein: ASGVGGYGNNQPQH
V gene: TRBV12-5
J gene: TRBJ1-5
D gene: NA
clone size: once

CDR3 protein: ASSSWGLRSPLH
V gene: TRBV19
J gene: TRBJ1-6
D gene: NA
clone size: few

CDR3 protein: ASFNRDLANNEQF
V gene: TRBV7-9
J gene: TRBJ2-1
D gene: NA
clone size: NA

CDR3 protein: ASSDGGKGTEAF
V gene: TRBV2
J gene: TRBJ1-1
D gene: NA
clone size: NA

CDR3 protein: ASSFAAGYEQY
V gene: TRBV11-2
J gene: TRBJ2-7
D gene: NA
clone size: once